The clone carrying this T cell receptor (beta chain) appeared many times. Amplification yielded TCR beta CDR3 regions, with RNA transcripts as the source. The HTBI primer set served for first-round RT-PCR of the TCR CDR3. TCRdb processed the multiplex PCR reads anew with MiXCR; each CDR3 protein has one entry. This sample has around 200,000 distinct CDR3 sequences, with around 18% found just once. Graves' hyperthyroidism is called stable when ophthalmopathy does not progress within 18 months. Investigators excluded patients with uncontrolled infection, other autoimmune disease, pregnancy or lactation. Used for diagnoses were clinical symptoms, serum thyroxine and TRAb, thyroid ultrasound and orbital computed tomography. V shed 4 bases and J shed 4 bases, with 16 bases lying between them. In germline, CDR1 is KGHSH, CDR2 LQKENI. The CDR3 is made up of 15 amino acids. The sample belongs to a study of T cells in Graves' hyperthyroidism and ophthalmopathy.

Sequenced input: blood. This TCR was sampled from a man aged 35 to 55 with Graves' hyperthyroidism. This chain joins TRBV18 and TRBJ2-5; D may be TRBD2 (6 bases). CDR3 loop: CASSLGLGEAETQYF. The CDR3 DNA sequence: TGTGCCAGCTCACTGGGACTCGGGGAGGCAGAGACCCAGTACTTC.